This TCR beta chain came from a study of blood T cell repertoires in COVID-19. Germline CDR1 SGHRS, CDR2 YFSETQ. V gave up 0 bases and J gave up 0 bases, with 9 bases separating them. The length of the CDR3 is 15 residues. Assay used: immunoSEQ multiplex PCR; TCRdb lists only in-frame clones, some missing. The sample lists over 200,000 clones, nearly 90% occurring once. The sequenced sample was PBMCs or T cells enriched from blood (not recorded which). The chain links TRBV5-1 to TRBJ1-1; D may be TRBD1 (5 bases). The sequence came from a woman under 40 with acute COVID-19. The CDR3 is CASSLAGGLNTEAFF. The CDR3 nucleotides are TGCGCCAGCAGCTTGGCCGGGGGTCTGAACACTGAAGCTTTCTTT.